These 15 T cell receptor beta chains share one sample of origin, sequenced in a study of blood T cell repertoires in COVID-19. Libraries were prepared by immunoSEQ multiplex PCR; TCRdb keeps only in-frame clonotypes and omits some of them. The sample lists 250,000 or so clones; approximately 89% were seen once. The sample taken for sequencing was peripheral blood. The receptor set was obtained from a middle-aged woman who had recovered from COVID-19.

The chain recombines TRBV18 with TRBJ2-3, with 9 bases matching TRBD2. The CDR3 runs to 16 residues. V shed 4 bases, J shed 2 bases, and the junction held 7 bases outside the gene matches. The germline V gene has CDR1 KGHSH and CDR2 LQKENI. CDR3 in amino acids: CASSLISGGHTDTQYF. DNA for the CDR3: TGTGCCAGCTCACTAATTAGCGGGGGACACACAGATACGCAGTATTTT. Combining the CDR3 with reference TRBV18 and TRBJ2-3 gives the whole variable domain NAGVMQNPRHLVRRRGQEARLRCSPMKGHSHVYWYRQLPEEGLKFMVYLQKENIIDESGMPKERFSAEFPKEGPSILRIQQVVRGDSAAYFCASSLISGGHTDTQYFGPGTRLTVL.

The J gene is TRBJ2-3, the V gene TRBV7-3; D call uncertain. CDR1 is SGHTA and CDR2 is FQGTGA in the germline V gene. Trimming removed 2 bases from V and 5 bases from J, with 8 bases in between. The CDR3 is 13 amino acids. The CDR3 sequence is CASSLGPKDTQYF. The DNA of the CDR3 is TGTGCCAGCAGCTTAGGCCCAAAAGATACGCAGTATTTT.

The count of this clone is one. The CDR3 DNA follows: TGTGCCATCAAAGATACAGGGGATAGCAATCAGCCCCAGCATTTT. Protein sequence: CAIKDTGDSNQPQHF. The chain couples TRBV10-3 to TRBJ1-5; TRBD1 matches 7 bases. V lost 7 bases to trimming and J lost 0 bases; unmatched junction nucleotides: 6. Germline V gene data show CDR1 as ENHRY and CDR2 as SYGVKD. This CDR3 has 15 residues.

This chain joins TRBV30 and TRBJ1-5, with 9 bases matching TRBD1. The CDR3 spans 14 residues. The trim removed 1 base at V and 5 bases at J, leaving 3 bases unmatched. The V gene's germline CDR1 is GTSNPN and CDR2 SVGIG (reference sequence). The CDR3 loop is CAWSGGQGDQPQHF. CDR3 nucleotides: TGTGCCTGGAGTGGGGGACAGGGTGATCAGCCCCAGCATTTT.

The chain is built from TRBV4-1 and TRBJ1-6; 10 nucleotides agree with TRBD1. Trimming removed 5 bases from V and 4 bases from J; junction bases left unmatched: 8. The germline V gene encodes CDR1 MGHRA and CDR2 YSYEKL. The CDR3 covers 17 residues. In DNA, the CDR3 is TGCGCCAGCAGCTCCATCAGGGGACAGGGGTATAATTCACCCCTCCACTTT. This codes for CASSSIRGQGYNSPLHF.

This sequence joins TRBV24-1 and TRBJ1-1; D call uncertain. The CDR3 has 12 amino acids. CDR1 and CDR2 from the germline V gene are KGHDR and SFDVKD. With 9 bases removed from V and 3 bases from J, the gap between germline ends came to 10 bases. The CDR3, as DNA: TGTGCCACCCCAAGTTGGCACACTGAAGCTTTCTTT. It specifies CATPSWHTEAFF.

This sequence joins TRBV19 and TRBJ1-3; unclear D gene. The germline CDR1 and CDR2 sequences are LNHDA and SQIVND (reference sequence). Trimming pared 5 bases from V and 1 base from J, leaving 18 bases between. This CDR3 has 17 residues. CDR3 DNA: TGTGCCAGTAGTCTCACGGTCTGGGGAGGGTCTGGAAACACCATATATTTT. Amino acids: CASSLTVWGGSGNTIYF.

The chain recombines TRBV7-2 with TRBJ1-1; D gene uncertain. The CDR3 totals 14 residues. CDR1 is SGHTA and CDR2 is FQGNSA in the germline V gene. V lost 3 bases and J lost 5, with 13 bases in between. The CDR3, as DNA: TGTGCCAGCAGCTTGGGGAGAGAAGGTACTGAAGCTTTCTTT. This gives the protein CASSLGREGTEAFF.

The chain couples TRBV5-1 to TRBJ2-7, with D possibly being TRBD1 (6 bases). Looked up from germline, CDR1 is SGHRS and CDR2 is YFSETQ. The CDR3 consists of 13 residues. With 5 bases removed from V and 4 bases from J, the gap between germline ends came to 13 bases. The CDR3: CASSEQGSYEQYF. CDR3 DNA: TGCGCCAGCAGTGAACAGGGCTCTTACGAGCAGTACTTC.

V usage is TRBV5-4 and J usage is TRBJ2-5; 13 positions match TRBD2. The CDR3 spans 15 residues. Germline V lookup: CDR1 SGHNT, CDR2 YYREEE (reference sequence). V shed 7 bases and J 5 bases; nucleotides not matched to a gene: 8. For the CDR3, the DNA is TGTGCCAGCTCGGGAGGACTAGCGGGAGTGGAGACCCAGTACTTC. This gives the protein CASSGGLAGVETQYF.

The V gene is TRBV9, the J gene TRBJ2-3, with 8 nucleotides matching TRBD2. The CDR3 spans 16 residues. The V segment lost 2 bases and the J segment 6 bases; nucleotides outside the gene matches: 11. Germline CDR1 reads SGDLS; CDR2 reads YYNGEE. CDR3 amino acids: CASSVQAGVGGDTQYF. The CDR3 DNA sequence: TGTGCCAGCAGCGTGCAAGCGGGGGTAGGAGGGGATACGCAGTATTTT.

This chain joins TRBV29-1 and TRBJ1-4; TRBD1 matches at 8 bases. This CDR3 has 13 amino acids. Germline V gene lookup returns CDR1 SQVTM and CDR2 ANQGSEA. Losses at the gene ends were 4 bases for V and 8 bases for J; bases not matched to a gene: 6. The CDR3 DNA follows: TGCAGCGTTGCTGGGACAGGAACCGAAAAACTGTTTTTT. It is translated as CSVAGTGTEKLFF.

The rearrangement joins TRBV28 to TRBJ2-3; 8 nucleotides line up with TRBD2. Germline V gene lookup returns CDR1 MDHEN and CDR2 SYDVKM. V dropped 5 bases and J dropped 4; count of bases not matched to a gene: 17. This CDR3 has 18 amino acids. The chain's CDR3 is CASSALGHGGAFADTQYF. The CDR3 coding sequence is TGTGCCAGCAGTGCCTTAGGTCACGGGGGGGCGTTTGCAGATACGCAGTATTTT.

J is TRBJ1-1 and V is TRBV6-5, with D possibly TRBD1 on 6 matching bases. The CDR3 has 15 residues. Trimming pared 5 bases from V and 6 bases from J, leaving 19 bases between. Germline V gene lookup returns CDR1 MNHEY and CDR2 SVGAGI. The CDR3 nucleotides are TGTGCCAGCAGTCGGGTTTACAGGGTTGAGGCTGAAGCTTTCTTT. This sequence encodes CASSRVYRVEAEAFF.

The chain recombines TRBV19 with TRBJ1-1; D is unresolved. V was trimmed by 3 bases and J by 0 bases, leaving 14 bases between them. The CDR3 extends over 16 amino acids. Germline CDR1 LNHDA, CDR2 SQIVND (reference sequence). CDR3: CASSIEEGSMNTEAFF. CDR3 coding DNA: TGTGCCAGTAGTATTGAGGAGGGAAGTATGAACACTGAAGCTTTCTTT.